The 27 T cell receptor beta chains below come from one sample, sequenced in a study of radiotherapy plus CTLA-4 blockade in lung cancer. The repertoire was sequenced with immunoSEQ multiplex PCR; TCRdb's copy has only in-frame clones and lacks some. Seen here are roughly 71,000 clones, roughly three quarters observed once, and the top ten hold around 7%. The sequenced sample was peripheral blood, obtained from a patient treated with radiotherapy plus ipilimumab. Receptor source: a human donor with non-small cell lung cancer who had a complete response to radiotherapy plus ipilimumab.

The CDR3 DNA is TGTGCCAGTACCATATCACAGGGTTATGGCTACACCTTC. Amino acid sequence: CASTISQGYGYTF. This sequence joins TRBV19 and TRBJ1-2, with D possibly being TRBD1 (6 bases). CDR3 length: 13 amino acids. V lost 7 bases, J lost 5 bases, and 14 bases lay in between. CDR1 and CDR2 from the germline V gene are LNHDA and SQIVND (reference sequence).

This chain uses TRBV5-4 with TRBJ2-5, with 7 bases identical to TRBD1. Germline values: CDR1 SGHNT, CDR2 YYREEE (reference sequence). The junction had 6 bases not matched to a gene; V was cut back by 0 bases and J by 1 base. This CDR3 contains 16 residues. CDR3 sequence (DNA): TGTGCCAGCAGCTTGGTCTCAGGACAGGCCCAAGAGACCCAGTACTTC. Encoded protein: CASSLVSGQAQETQYF. The full variable domain, its missing parts supplied by reference TRBV5-4 and TRBJ2-5, is ETGVTQSPTHLIKTRGQQVTLRCSSQSGHNTVSWYQQALGQGPQFIFQYYREEENGRGNFPPRFSGLQFPNYSSELNVNALELDDSALYLCASSLVSGQAQETQYFGPGTRLLVL.

This clone was detected a few times. J is TRBJ2-2 and V is TRBV7-9; D possibly corresponds to TRBD2 (5 bases). The CDR3 sequence is 16 residues long. V dropped 0 bases and J dropped 0 bases, with 8 bases sitting between them. Germline-derived CDR1 and CDR2 are SEHNR and FQNEAQ (reference sequence). The chain's CDR3 is CASSLAMGANTGELFF. CDR3 DNA: TGTGCCAGCAGCTTAGCGATGGGAGCGAACACCGGGGAGCTGTTTTTT.

In regard to this clone: Germline is not matched at one junction end, which may reflect a read error. J is TRBJ2-7 and V is TRBV9; no reliable D call. The V gene's germline CDR1 is SGDLS and CDR2 YYNGEE. This CDR3 has 14 residues. The CDR3 sequence is CASSAYGASYEQYF. CDR3 in DNA: TGTGCCAGCAGCGCTTACGGAGCATCCTACGAACAGTACTTC.

V and J are TRBV7-6 and TRBJ2-7, with D perhaps assigned TRBD1 or TRBD2 (5 bases each). The CDR3 runs 16 residues. Trimming removed 1 base at V and 0 bases at J, with 13 bases between. Germline loops: CDR1 SGHVS, CDR2 FNYEAQ. CDR3 sequence: CASSLGYGASSYEQYF. Here the CDR3 DNA reads TGTGCCAGCAGCTTAGGTTACGGGGCGAGCTCCTACGAGCAGTACTTC.

The chain couples TRBV27 to TRBJ2-7; 7 bases agree with TRBD1. The CDR3 is 15 amino acids. Unmatched junction bases numbered 10, after V lost 3 bases and J lost 5 bases. Germline V lookup: CDR1 MNHEY, CDR2 SMNVEV (reference sequence). CDR3 region: CASSFEVGGLNEQYF. The CDR3 DNA is TGTGCCAGCAGTTTTGAGGTAGGGGGCCTGAACGAGCAGTACTTC.

The chain links TRBV7-8 to TRBJ2-5; 7 positions match TRBD1. Germline loops: CDR1 SGHVS, CDR2 FQNEAQ. This CDR3 has 13 residues. V trimming: 5 bases; J trimming: 5 bases; junction bases outside the gene matches: 5. The CDR3 sequence: CASSLGQWETQYF. The CDR3 nucleotides read TGTGCCAGCAGCCTGGGACAGTGGGAGACCCAGTACTTC.

This CDR3 reads CATLLAGAGDTQYF. CDR3 DNA: TGTGCCACCCTACTAGCGGGAGCCGGTGATACGCAGTATTTT. The V and J genes are TRBV19 and TRBJ2-3; 11 bases line up with TRBD2. V lost 10 bases, J lost 6 bases, and 9 bases stayed unmatched. CDR3 length equals 14 residues. Germline V gene lookup returns CDR1 LNHDA and CDR2 SQIVND (reference sequence). The full variable domain, its missing parts supplied by reference TRBV19 and TRBJ2-3, is DGGITQSPKYLFRKEGQNVTLSCEQNLNHDAMYWYRQDPGQGLRLIYYSQIVNDFQKGDIAEGYSVSREKKESFPLTVTSAQKNPTAFYLCATLLAGAGDTQYFGPGTRLTVL.

The rearrangement links TRBV19 to TRBJ2-1; TRBD2 might be the D (6 bases). Trimming took 7 bases from V and 3 from J, leaving 16 bases between them. The length of the CDR3 is 15 residues. Germline V gene data show CDR1 as LNHDA and CDR2 as SQIVND (reference sequence). The CDR3 loop is CASTRAGQSYNEQFF. CDR3 in DNA: TGTGCCAGTACTAGGGCGGGGCAAAGCTACAATGAGCAGTTCTTC.

This chain uses TRBV5-6 with TRBJ2-1; the match to TRBD1 covers 9 bases. Losses at the gene ends were 1 base for V and 8 bases for J; bases not matched to a gene: 7. CDR3 length equals 15 residues. Germline values: CDR1 SGHDT, CDR2 YYEEEE. This CDR3 is CASSLLRDRAYEQFF. CDR3 nucleotides: TGTGCCAGCAGCTTGTTAAGGGACAGGGCGTATGAGCAGTTCTTC.

This rearrangement joins TRBV18 to TRBJ1-2; D not resolved. From germline, CDR1 is KGHSH and CDR2 LQKENI. Between the trimmed V and J ends, which lost 2 bases and 7 bases, there was a span of 5 bases. This CDR3 is built from 11 residues. The CDR3 is CASSPEGGYTF. In DNA form, the CDR3 reads TGTGCCAGCTCACCAGAGGGTGGCTACACCTTC.

J is TRBJ2-2 and V is TRBV7-2; TRBD2 matches at 9 bases. The V and J ends lost 4 bases and 5 bases, in that order; junction bases with no gene match: 5. Per the germline V gene, CDR1 is SGHTA and CDR2 is FQGNSA. CDR3 size: 15 residues. CDR3 in DNA: TGTGCCAGCAGCTCGGCGGGGGGGAGAACCGGGGAGCTGTTTTTT. This translates into CASSSAGGRTGELFF.

Note on this clone: Other DNA sequences in the same sample also yield this CDR3. V usage is TRBV6-5 and J usage is TRBJ2-7; D may be TRBD1 or TRBD2 (5 bases each). Germline-derived CDR1 and CDR2 are MNHEY and SVGAGI. Trimming left V 6 bases short and J 0 bases short, with 15 bases between. This CDR3 contains 15 residues. The CDR3 spells CASRLTGGSSYEQYF. CDR3 bases: TGTGCCAGCAGATTGACTGGGGGAAGCTCCTACGAGCAGTACTTC.

The chain links TRBV5-1 to TRBJ1-3; unclear D gene. From germline, CDR1 is SGHRS and CDR2 YFSETQ. This CDR3 is 14 amino acids long. The V and J ends lost 0 bases and 3 bases respectively, with 7 bases between them. CDR3 protein: CASSLAGVGNTIYF. CDR3 nucleotides: TGCGCCAGCAGCTTGGCCGGGGTTGGAAACACCATATATTTT.

This chain uses TRBV5-1 with TRBJ1-1; possibly TRBD1 for D (6 bases). Trimming removed 0 bases at V and 8 bases at J, with 17 bases between. Germline CDR1 reads SGHRS; CDR2 reads YFSETQ. This CDR3 spans 15 amino acids. In DNA, the CDR3 is TGCGCCAGCAGCTTGGACGCAGGGGTGGGGGAGGAAGCTTTCTTT. This codes for CASSLDAGVGEEAFF.

The chain recombines TRBV18 with TRBJ2-1; D gene unclear. The V and J ends lost 1 base and 9 bases respectively, with 7 bases between them. The CDR3 covers 12 residues. In germline, CDR1 is KGHSH, CDR2 LQKENI. In nucleotides, the CDR3 is TGTGCCAGCTCACCACAGGGAAGTGAGCAGTTCTTC. Its translation: CASSPQGSEQFF.

In the case of this clone: The junction and the germline gene differ at one end; a read error may be behind it. This chain links TRBV7-8 with TRBJ1-5; D remains unclear. Germline CDR1 is SGHVS and CDR2 is FQNEAQ. The CDR3 is 16 amino acids. CDR3 residues: CAGSERPAVSNQPQHF. In DNA form, the CDR3 reads TGTGCCGGCAGCGAGAGACCTGCAGTTAGCAATCAGCCCCAGCATTTT.

The chain combines TRBV6-5 with TRBJ2-7, with a tentative D call TRBD1 (6 bases). Germline loops: CDR1 MNHEY, CDR2 SVGAGI. Trimming pared 0 bases from V and 0 bases from J, leaving 9 bases between. The CDR3 is made up of 15 amino acids. The DNA for the CDR3 is TGTGCCAGCAGTTACTCGGGACATGGCTCCTACGAGCAGTACTTC. This codes for CASSYSGHGSYEQYF.

The chain carries TRBV30 and TRBJ2-3, with 8 bases identical to TRBD1. This CDR3 has 13 residues. V trimming: 4 bases; J trimming: 3 bases; junction bases outside the gene matches: 3. Germline CDR1 reads GTSNPN; CDR2 reads SVGIG (reference sequence). CDR3 in DNA: TGTGCCTGGATCAGACAGGGGACAGATACGCAGTATTTT. This encodes CAWIRQGTDTQYF.

This clone was found a few times. V and J are TRBV12-5 and TRBJ2-1; D may match TRBD1 or TRBD2 (5 bases each). V lost 1 base and J lost 9, with 16 bases in between. Germline CDR1 LGHNT, CDR2 FRNRAP. The CDR3 is 15 amino acids. CDR3 nucleotide sequence: TGTGCTAGTGGTTTGGGCAGGGACCCCCGTGGTGAGCAGTTCTTC. Encoded protein: CASGLGRDPRGEQFF.

This rearrangement joins TRBV27 to TRBJ1-2; maybe TRBD1 (6 bases). Trimming cost V 6 bases and J 4 bases, with 12 bases left between them. The CDR3 is 13 amino acids. The germline CDR1 and CDR2 sequences are MNHEY and SMNVEV (reference sequence). The CDR3 region is CASRQGLSYGYTF. DNA for the CDR3: TGTGCCAGCAGACAGGGACTATCCTATGGCTACACCTTC.

The V and J genes are TRBV7-2 and TRBJ2-1, with TRBD2 matching 7 bases. The V gene's germline CDR1 is SGHTA and CDR2 FQGNSA. This CDR3 region has 15 residues. With 1 base clipped from V and 5 bases from J, the junction kept 5 bases outside the gene matches. The CDR3 DNA sequence: TGTGCCAGCAGCTTAGACCCGGGGGGTCACAATGAGCAGTTCTTC. It encodes CASSLDPGGHNEQFF.

Turning to this clone: The junction shows a germline mismatch at one end, possibly a read error. The genes are TRBV7-7 and TRBJ2-5; 7 nucleotides align to TRBD1. The CDR3 has 16 amino acids. Per the germline V gene, CDR1 is SSHAT and CDR2 is FNYEAQ (reference sequence). The CDR3 loop reads CASSSLDRVLQETQYF. CDR3 DNA sequence: TGTGCTAGCAGCAGCCTTGACAGGGTTCTCCAAGAGACCCAGTACTTC.

The chain employs TRBV4-3 and TRBJ2-2; 7 bases map to TRBD1. Germline V lookup: CDR1 LGHNA, CDR2 YSLEER. The J segment lost 7 bases and the V segment lost 4 bases, leaving 6 bases of the junction unmatched. This CDR3 has 14 residues. The CDR3 loop is CASSPDREHGELFF. CDR3 DNA: TGCGCCAGCAGCCCCGACAGGGAACACGGGGAGCTGTTTTTT.

This chain connects TRBV6-5 to TRBJ1-1, with D possibly being TRBD1 (6 bases). Looked up from germline, CDR1 is MNHEY and CDR2 is SVGAGI. CDR3 length: 11 amino acids. The CDR3, as DNA: TGTGTCACCAGAGGGGGCACTGAAGCTTTCTTT. Its translation is CVTRGGTEAFF.

The chain has TRBV29-1 and TRBJ2-1; the match to TRBD2 covers 9 bases. This CDR3 is 14 amino acids long. Germline CDR1 reads SQVTM; CDR2 reads ANQGSEA. Trimming took 4 bases from V and 6 from J; bases not matched to a gene: 7. In DNA, the CDR3 is TGCAGCGTTGGAGGGGCTAGCGGGGTCAATGAGCAGTTCTTC. It encodes CSVGGASGVNEQFF.

The chain recombines TRBV11-2 with TRBJ2-3, with D maybe TRBD1 (6 bases). Per the germline V gene, CDR1 is SGHAT and CDR2 is FQNNGV. The germline V and J ends were trimmed by 0 bases and 3 bases, with 7 bases remaining between them. The CDR3 runs 14 residues. The CDR3 nucleotides are TGTGCCAGCAGCTTAGATCAGGGGACAGATACGCAGTATTTT. Its translation is CASSLDQGTDTQYF.